Only a few counts were recorded for the clone carrying this T cell receptor (beta chain). Deletions cut 3 bases from V and 8 bases from J, with 11 bases between. The CDR3 has 12 residues. The germline V gene encodes CDR1 SQVTM and CDR2 ANQGSEA. This sample is part of a study of blood T cells in healthy people across ages. Primers used in a second PCR of roughly 7 to 12 cycles were a sample-barcoded 5' primer and a J-beta primer mix. TCRdb re-called the 5' RACE reads with MiXCR, one entry per CDR3 protein. The data hold 1.6 million or so distinct CDR3 sequences, with almost 35% observed a single time. V gene TRBV29-1 combines with J gene TRBJ2-1, with D perhaps TRBD1 (5 bases). The clonotype comes from a woman younger than 45 in good health. What was sequenced was blood. The CDR3 here is CSVDRQSYEQFF. DNA for the CDR3: TGCAGCGTTGACAGACAGTCCTATGAGCAGTTCTTC.